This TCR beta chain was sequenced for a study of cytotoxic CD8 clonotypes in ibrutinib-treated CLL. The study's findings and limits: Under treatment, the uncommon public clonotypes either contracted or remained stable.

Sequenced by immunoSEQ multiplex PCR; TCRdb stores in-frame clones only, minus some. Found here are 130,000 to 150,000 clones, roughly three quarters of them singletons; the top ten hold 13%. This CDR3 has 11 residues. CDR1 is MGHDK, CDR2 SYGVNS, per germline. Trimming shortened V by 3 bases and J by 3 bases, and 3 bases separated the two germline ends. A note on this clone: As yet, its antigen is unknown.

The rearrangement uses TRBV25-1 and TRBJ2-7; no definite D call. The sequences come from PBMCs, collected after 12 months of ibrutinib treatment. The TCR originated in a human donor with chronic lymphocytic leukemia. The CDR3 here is CASSDSYEQYF. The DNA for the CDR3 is TGTGCCAGCAGTGACAGCTACGAGCAGTACTTC.